This passage covers 32 T cell receptor beta chains from one sample sequenced in a study of T cells in Graves' hyperthyroidism and ophthalmopathy. Researchers amplified the TCR beta CDR3 regions from RNA transcripts. The HTBI set primed first-round TCR CDR3 RT-PCR. Each CDR3 protein is one row after TCRdb ran MiXCR on the multiplex PCR reads. The sample records 800,000 or so distinct CDR3 sequences, over 35% being singletons. Sequencing was performed on blood. The receptors were sampled from a man younger than 35 with Graves' hyperthyroidism.

The table lists this clonotype with many counts. The chain links TRBV10-1 to TRBJ1-2; 7 nucleotides agree with TRBD1. This CDR3 is built from 15 residues. With V trimmed by 0 bases and J by 6 bases, 7 bases remained unmatched. In germline, CDR1 is WNHNN, CDR2 SYGVQD (reference sequence). The CDR3 loop reads CASSESTGRSNGYTF. As DNA, the CDR3 is TGCGCCAGCAGTGAGTCGACAGGGAGGAGTAATGGCTACACCTTC.

V usage is TRBV29-1 and J usage is TRBJ1-2; 8 bases fit TRBD1. The CDR3 covers 11 residues. In germline, CDR1 is SQVTM, CDR2 ANQGSEA. V shed 8 bases, J shed 6 bases, and the junction held 5 bases outside the gene matches. The CDR3 sequence: CSRPTGDGYTF. The DNA for the CDR3 is TGCAGCCGCCCGACAGGGGATGGCTACACCTTC.

This clonotype appeared a single time. The gene calls are TRBV5-1 and TRBJ2-6; D is unresolved. CDR1 SGHRS and CDR2 YFSETQ come from the germline V gene. The V end was cut by 0 bases, the J end by 8 bases, with 9 bases between. The CDR3 contains 14 residues. CDR3 sequence: CASSLVPGSNVLTF. The DNA for the CDR3 is TGCGCCAGCAGCTTGGTCCCCGGGTCCAACGTCCTGACTTTC.

This clonotype was found many times. The genes are TRBV2 and TRBJ2-5; a weak D match, TRBD1 (5 bases). Looked up from germline, CDR1 is SNHLY and CDR2 is FYNNEI. This CDR3 has 14 amino acids. The V gene lost 7 bases and the J gene lost 4 bases, with 16 bases spanning the gap. CDR3 in amino acids: CASTLGRVSETQYF. In DNA form, the CDR3 reads TGTGCCAGCACCCTGGGCAGGGTATCAGAGACCCAGTACTTC.

This clonotype was seen a few times. V usage is TRBV6-5 and J usage is TRBJ2-6; TRBD2 is a possible D gene (6 bases). The germline V gene encodes CDR1 MNHEY and CDR2 SVGAGI. The CDR3 has 17 residues. Between the trimmed V and J ends, which lost 5 bases and 0 bases, there was a span of 14 bases. This CDR3 is CASSPGTPSSGANVLTF. CDR3 nucleotide sequence: TGTGCCAGCAGTCCCGGGACTCCTAGCTCTGGGGCCAACGTCCTGACTTTC.

The V and J genes are TRBV25-1 and TRBJ1-1, with no clear D. The CDR3 is 13 amino acids. Germline CDR1 and CDR2: MGHDK and SYGVNS. In DNA, the CDR3 is TGTGCTAGAGCGCGGACTGGGAACACTGAAGCTTTCTTT. Amino acids: CARARTGNTEAFF.

This clonotype has only a few counts. V is TRBV9 and J is TRBJ2-6; no clear D. Looked up from germline, CDR1 is SGDLS and CDR2 is YYNGEE. The CDR3 contains 15 residues. V was trimmed by 4 bases and J by 0 bases, leaving 8 bases between them. The CDR3 bases are TGTGCCAGCAGCCCTCACGACTCTGGGGCCAACGTCCTGACTTTC. Its protein is CASSPHDSGANVLTF. Full variable domain (remainder filled in from reference TRBV9 and TRBJ2-6): DSGVTQTPKHLITATGQRVTLRCSPRSGDLSVYWYQQSLDQGLQFLIQYYNGEERAKGNILERFSAQQFPDLHSELNLSSLELGDSALYFCASSPHDSGANVLTFGAGSRLTVL.

In the case of this clonotype: A much larger clone differs by one base, so this may be a read error. The J gene is TRBJ1-1, the V gene TRBV5-5; D is unresolved. V lost 0 bases and J lost 0, with 6 bases in between. From germline, CDR1 is SGHKS and CDR2 YYEKEE (reference sequence). The CDR3 runs 14 residues. CDR3 region: CASSLVHLNTEAFF. The CDR3 nucleotides read TGTGCCAGCAGCTTGGTACACCTGAACACTGAAGCTTTCTTT. The full variable domain, its missing parts supplied by reference TRBV5-5 and TRBJ1-1, is DAGVTQSPTHLIKTRGQQVTLRCSPISGHKSVSWYQQVLGQGPQFIFQYYEKEERGRGNFPDRFSARQFPNYSSELNVNALLLGDSALYLCASSLVHLNTEAFFGQGTRLTVV.

The V and J genes are TRBV2 and TRBJ1-1; 7 nucleotides align to TRBD1. V lost 3 bases to trimming and J lost 9 bases; unmatched junction nucleotides: 13. The CDR3 spans 15 residues. Germline CDR1 and CDR2: SNHLY and FYNNEI. Here the CDR3 reads CASSETTNRGYQAFF. Written as DNA, the CDR3 is TGTGCCAGCAGTGAGACTACTAACAGGGGTTACCAAGCTTTCTTT.

This clonotype was counted at least ten times. The chain is built from TRBV12-3 or TRBV12-4 and TRBJ1-5; D not resolved. The CDR3 sequence is 15 residues long. Trimming left V 6 bases short and J 0 bases short, with 12 bases between. The CDR3 DNA is TGTGCCAGCAGCCCAGAGGGCTATAGCAATCAGCCCCAGCATTTT. Its protein is CASSPEGYSNQPQHF.

In this sample, this clonotype turned up a few times. The rearrangement joins TRBV19 to TRBJ1-1, with D perhaps matching TRBD1 (5 bases). The CDR3 sequence is 15 residues long. V lost 8 bases and J 4 bases, leaving 20 bases between the germline ends. CDR1 LNHDA and CDR2 SQIVND come from the germline V gene (reference sequence). CDR3 in amino acids: CASGPLGGVGTEAFF. The DNA for the CDR3 is TGTGCCAGTGGACCCCTGGGGGGGGTTGGCACTGAAGCTTTCTTT.

This clonotype was detected a few times. One end of the junction does not line up with germline, which may come from a read error. The chain has TRBV7-9 and TRBJ2-5; D is ambiguous. Per germline, CDR1 SEHNR and CDR2 FQNEAQ (reference sequence). This CDR3 is built from 12 residues. The CDR3 protein is CASSFGQESQYF. DNA for the CDR3: TGTGCCAGCAGCTTTGGTCAAGAGAGCCAGTACTTC.

This clonotype appeared many times. The V call is TRBV29-1, the J call TRBJ2-7; D call uncertain. The CDR3 covers 16 residues. Germline V gene sequence: CDR1 SQVTM, CDR2 ANQGSEA. V dropped 0 bases and J dropped 0 bases, with 15 bases sitting between them. The CDR3: CSVEDVWTESSYEQYF. The CDR3 DNA follows: TGCAGCGTTGAAGATGTTTGGACGGAGAGCTCCTACGAGCAGTACTTC.

This clonotype showed up just once. The chain has TRBV11-1 and TRBJ2-2; D call uncertain. V dropped 6 bases and J dropped 6 bases, with 11 bases sitting between them. Looked up from germline, CDR1 is SGHAT and CDR2 is FQDESV (reference sequence). The CDR3 spans 13 residues. This CDR3 is CASSLSASGELFF. The DNA for the CDR3 is TGTGCCAGCAGTTTAAGCGCGTCCGGGGAGCTGTTTTTT.

The rearrangement links TRBV12-3 or TRBV12-4 to TRBJ2-7, with 7 bases lining up with TRBD1. V lost 6 bases to trimming and J lost 5 bases; unmatched junction nucleotides: 7. This CDR3 spans 13 amino acids. CDR3 sequence (DNA): TGTGCCAGCAGAGAGGGACAGCGGCACGAGCAGTACTTC. It codes for CASREGQRHEQYF.

On this clonotype: At one of its ends the junction is not consistent with the germline gene, which may arise from a read error. This chain links TRBV6-2 or TRBV6-3 with TRBJ1-2; unclear D gene. The CDR3 is made up of 15 amino acids. The V gene's germline CDR1 is MNHEY and CDR2 SVGEGT. The CDR3 DNA reads TGTGCCAGCAGTTACGTCTCTAGATCTAACTATGGCTGCACCTTC. The encoded protein is CASSYVSRSNYGCTF.

There are a few counts of this clonotype. V and J are TRBV20-1 and TRBJ2-7, with no clear D. Germline loops: CDR1 DFQATT, CDR2 SNEGSKA (reference sequence). The CDR3 runs 11 residues. Trimming removed 6 bases at V and 5 bases at J, with 11 bases between. Written as DNA, the CDR3 is TGCAGTGCCCCCTTCGGACACGAGCAGTACTTC. Amino acids: CSAPFGHEQYF.

This clonotype was detected ten times or more. The rearrangement joins TRBV29-1 to TRBJ1-1; no reliable D call. V lost 6 bases and J 0 bases, leaving 8 bases between the germline ends. This CDR3 region has 12 residues. The germline gives CDR1 SQVTM, CDR2 ANQGSEA. In DNA form, the CDR3 reads TGCAGCGTGCACGGGTTGAACACTGAAGCTTTCTTT. Translating gives CSVHGLNTEAFF.

This sequence joins TRBV28 and TRBJ2-7; 9 nucleotides align to TRBD1. This CDR3 region has 15 residues. Germline V gene lookup returns CDR1 MDHEN and CDR2 SYDVKM. With V trimmed by 2 bases and J by 2 bases, 4 bases remained unmatched. The CDR3 protein is CASSLDGDRAYEQYF. CDR3 nucleotide sequence: TGTGCCAGCAGTTTAGACGGGGACAGGGCCTACGAGCAGTACTTC.

CDR3 in amino acids: CASSIQGSNTEAFF. DNA of the CDR3: TGTGCCAGTAGTATACAGGGCTCAAACACTGAAGCTTTCTTT. This rearrangement joins TRBV19 to TRBJ1-1; D is perhaps TRBD1 (5 bases). CDR1 and CDR2 (germline): LNHDA, SQIVND (reference sequence). The CDR3 is 14 amino acids. Deletions cut 2 bases from V and 2 bases from J, with 9 bases between.

This clonotype has a handful of counts. The chain employs TRBV10-3 and TRBJ2-2; TRBD2 aligns across 10 bases. Trimming at V came to 6 bases and at J to 0 bases, leaving 4 bases not matched to a gene. There are 16 residues in the CDR3. Germline CDR1 reads ENHRY; CDR2 reads SYGVKD. Written as DNA, the CDR3 is TGTGCCATCAGAGAGCGGGGGGGTACGAACACCGGGGAGCTGTTTTTT. It translates to CAIRERGGTNTGELFF.

The genes are TRBV10-3 and TRBJ2-5; the D is unclear. V was trimmed by 3 bases and J by 6 bases, leaving 11 bases between them. CDR1 is ENHRY and CDR2 is SYGVKD in the germline V gene. This CDR3 region has 13 residues. The CDR3 sequence is CAISDSLGKTQYF. The CDR3 coding sequence is TGTGCCATCAGTGACTCCCTAGGAAAGACCCAGTACTTC.

The count of this clonotype is one. This rearrangement joins TRBV7-9 to TRBJ2-3; the D is unclear. The germline gives CDR1 SEHNR, CDR2 FQNEAQ (reference sequence). V was pared by 2 bases and J by 6 bases, with 6 bases between. The CDR3 contains 12 residues. The CDR3 reads CASSLIPDTQYF. The CDR3, as DNA: TGTGCCAGCAGCTTAATTCCGGATACGCAGTATTTT.

In its sample, this clonotype was seen many times. This chain connects TRBV20-1 to TRBJ1-6, with 7 positions matching TRBD1. The CDR3 length is 14 residues. Germline V lookup: CDR1 DFQATT, CDR2 SNEGSKA (reference sequence). V lost 6 bases and J lost 10; bases outside the gene matches: 12. CDR3 protein: CSARRDSLGSPLHF. CDR3 nucleotides: TGCAGTGCGAGAAGGGACAGTCTTGGGTCACCCCTCCACTTT.

This clonotype was detected a few times. The chain combines TRBV5-1 with TRBJ2-2; 12 bases are shared with TRBD2. The trim removed 5 bases at V and 4 bases at J, leaving 6 bases unmatched. Germline assignment: CDR1 SGHRS and CDR2 YFSETQ. The CDR3 contains 16 residues. Here the CDR3 reads CASSRTSGTITGELFF. CDR3 nucleotide sequence: TGCGCCAGCAGTCGGACTAGCGGGACCATCACCGGGGAGCTGTTTTTT.

Concerning this clonotype: An end of the junction does not agree with germline; a read error may underlie this. The rearrangement uses TRBV9 and TRBJ1-4; D gene unclear. The CDR3 runs 14 residues. Looked up from germline, CDR1 is SGDLS and CDR2 is YYNGEE. CDR3 loop: CASGVDGRSEKLFF. DNA of the CDR3: TGTGCCAGCGGCGTAGACGGGAGAAGCGAAAAACTGTTTTTT.

About this clonotype: One end of the junction does not line up with germline, which may come from a read error. J is TRBJ1-2 and V is TRBV10-3, with 8 positions matching TRBD1. Germline lookup yields CDR1 ENHRY and CDR2 SYGVKD. CDR3 size: 12 residues. DNA for the CDR3: TGTGCCAGCAGTGGGGGGACAGGAACCTACACCTTC. Translated: CASSGGTGTYTF.

The chain recombines TRBV9 with TRBJ2-2, with D possibly TRBD2 on 5 matching bases. Germline V gives CDR1 SGDLS, CDR2 YYNGEE. The CDR3 runs to 14 residues. V lost 5 bases and J lost 6, with 14 bases in between. The CDR3 here is CASRVEGRAGELFF. CDR3 DNA: TGTGCCAGCAGGGTTGAGGGAAGGGCCGGGGAGCTGTTTTTT.

Remarks on this clonotype: A read error is the likely source, as a far larger clone sits one nucleotide away. This chain links TRBV7-9 with TRBJ1-5, with D uncertain. The V gene's germline CDR1 is SEHNR and CDR2 FQNEAQ (reference sequence). There are 14 residues in the CDR3. CDR3 coding DNA: TGTGCCATCAGCTTAGGGCCGGGAGGGCAGCCCCAGCATTTT. It translates to CAISLGPGGQPQHF.

Details on this clonotype: This CDR3 is missing its conserved last phenylalanine or tryptophan, likely due to a read error. The chain carries TRBV5-4 and TRBJ1-2; D unclear. This CDR3 contains 13 residues. Germline assignment: CDR1 SGHNT and CDR2 YYREEE (reference sequence). Trimming pared 3 bases from V and 8 bases from J, leaving 14 bases between. For the CDR3, the DNA is TGTGCCAGCAGCTCCCCAGGAGTAGGGGGCTACACCTTA. Its protein product is CASSSPGVGGYTL.

The rearrangement uses TRBV25-1 and TRBJ2-5; 10 positions agree with TRBD2. Germline V lookup: CDR1 MGHDK, CDR2 SYGVNS. This CDR3 comprises 13 residues. The CDR3 loop reads CARPAGGRETQYF. For the CDR3, the DNA is TGTGCTAGACCAGCGGGAGGGCGAGAGACCCAGTACTTC.

This clonotype occurred many times. The V gene is TRBV10-3, the J gene TRBJ2-5, with 7 bases aligning to TRBD1. With V trimmed by 10 bases and J by 3 bases, 8 bases remained unmatched. The CDR3 is 13 residues long. Germline CDR1 reads ENHRY; CDR2 reads SYGVKD. The CDR3 loop is CASGWDREETQYF. The DNA of the CDR3 is TGTGCCAGCGGGTGGGACAGAGAAGAGACCCAGTACTTC.